A single sample gave rise to the 21 T cell receptor beta chains below, sequenced in a study of blood T cell repertoires in COVID-19. Sequencing used immunoSEQ multiplex PCR; TCRdb keeps in-frame clones, though not all of them. The sample lists 200,000 to 300,000 clones; over 65% were seen once. Sequenced: peripheral blood. These receptors were taken from a woman older than 75 with acute or convalescent COVID-19.

The chain joins TRBV6-1 to TRBJ1-4, with TRBD1 matching over 9 bases. With 4 bases clipped from V and 0 bases from J, the junction kept 9 bases outside the gene matches. Germline-derived CDR1 and CDR2 are MNHNS and SASEGT. The length of the CDR3 is 18 residues. The CDR3 coding sequence is TGTGCCAGCAGTGCGGGACAGGGCGCTCTCACAACTAATGAAAAACTGTTTTTT. Its translation is CASSAGQGALTTNEKLFF.

This clone occurred once. This chain links TRBV30 with TRBJ1-4, with a weak D call TRBD1 (5 bases). The CDR3 runs 16 residues. The germline gives CDR1 GTSNPN, CDR2 SVGIG (reference sequence). V lost 2 bases and J 4 bases, leaving 17 bases between the germline ends. DNA for the CDR3: TGTGCCTGGAGTCCCGATGGGGCGCAGGATAATGAAAAACTGTTTTTT. Its protein is CAWSPDGAQDNEKLFF.

This clone was seen just once. The V gene is TRBV4-1, the J gene TRBJ1-3, with D tentatively TRBD1 (5 bases). Trimming took 4 bases from V and 4 from J, leaving 29 bases between them. Germline CDR1 MGHRA, CDR2 YSYEKL. This CDR3 has 20 amino acids. As DNA, the CDR3 is TGCGCCAGCAGCCCACATGCTGCGGGACTTCCTGGTCCTGCGGGAAACACCATATATTTT. Translation gives CASSPHAAGLPGPAGNTIYF.

This clone turned up a few times. The chain employs TRBV7-9 and TRBJ1-4, with D unresolved. V lost 3 bases to trimming and J lost 0 bases, with 5 bases between them. Germline V gene lookup returns CDR1 SEHNR and CDR2 FQNEAQ (reference sequence). The CDR3 spans 14 residues. The CDR3 region is CASSLWPTNEKLFF. The CDR3 DNA reads TGTGCCAGCAGCTTGTGGCCAACTAATGAAAAACTGTTTTTT.

This clone came up once. This chain joins TRBV19 and TRBJ1-3; D is uncertain. There are 16 residues in the CDR3. Per germline, CDR1 LNHDA and CDR2 SQIVND (reference sequence). Between the trimmed V and J ends, which lost 0 bases and 2 bases, there was a span of 11 bases. The CDR3 bases are TGTGCCAGTAGTATAGAGGCGGGTCTCCCTGGAAACACCATATATTTT. It yields the protein CASSIEAGLPGNTIYF.

This chain links TRBV28 with TRBJ1-1; D remains ambiguous. The V end lost 4 bases, the J end lost 10 bases, and 13 bases lay between the germline ends. Per germline, CDR1 MDHEN and CDR2 SYDVKM. CDR3 length: 12 amino acids. The CDR3 nucleotides are TGTGCCAGCAGTTCGCGGCAGAGAGTAGCTTTCTTT. Translated: CASSSRQRVAFF.

The chain links TRBV2 to TRBJ1-2; a weak D match, TRBD1 (6 bases). CDR3 length: 14 amino acids. CDR1 SNHLY and CDR2 FYNNEI come from the germline V gene. Trimming took 7 bases from V and 8 from J, leaving 20 bases between them. CDR3 sequence reads: CASIKTAGARGYTF. The DNA of the CDR3 is TGTGCCAGCATAAAAACCGCAGGGGCGCGAGGCTACACCTTC.

Here the CDR3 reads CASRPGQDISYEQYF. The CDR3 nucleotides are TGTGCCAGTAGGCCTGGACAGGACATCTCCTACGAGCAGTACTTC. J is TRBJ2-7 and V is TRBV19, with TRBD1 identical over 7 bases. The CDR3 extends over 15 amino acids. V dropped 6 bases and J dropped 0; count of bases not matched to a gene: 8. Germline CDR1 reads LNHDA; CDR2 reads SQIVND (reference sequence).

The J gene is TRBJ1-1, the V gene TRBV11-2; possible D gene TRBD1, 6 bases. With 5 bases removed from V and 0 bases from J, the gap between germline ends came to 16 bases. The germline CDR1 and CDR2 sequences are SGHAT and FQNNGV. The CDR3 is 16 residues long. CDR3 residues: CASSPEIGQMNTEAFF. The CDR3 DNA reads as TGTGCCAGCAGCCCCGAAATTGGACAGATGAACACTGAAGCTTTCTTT.

V usage is TRBV19 and J usage is TRBJ2-1; weak D call: TRBD2 (6 bases). From germline, CDR1 is LNHDA and CDR2 SQIVND (reference sequence). V was clipped by 1 base and J by 5 bases, with 12 bases between them. This CDR3 is built from 15 residues. CDR3 in DNA: TGTGCCAGTAGTATAGGCGGGGCGGGGAACAATGAGCAGTTCTTC. As protein: CASSIGGAGNNEQFF.

The CDR3 spells CASSSRGVQGIGNSPLHF. CDR3 bases: TGTGCCAGCAGCTCGAGGGGAGTACAGGGTATCGGAAATTCACCCCTCCACTTT. V gene TRBV7-2 combines with J gene TRBJ1-6; D is perhaps TRBD1 (6 bases). This CDR3 has 18 amino acids. Per the germline V gene, CDR1 is SGHTA and CDR2 is FQGNSA. V was clipped by 4 bases and J by 7 bases, with 23 bases between them.

The rearrangement uses TRBV18 and TRBJ2-1; TRBD2 matches at 7 bases. The CDR3 sequence is 15 residues long. The trim removed 3 bases at V and 2 bases at J, leaving 4 bases unmatched. The V gene's germline CDR1 is KGHSH and CDR2 LQKENI. CDR3 amino acids: CASSPQRGPYNEQFF. The DNA for the CDR3 is TGTGCCAGCTCACCCCAGCGGGGACCCTACAATGAGCAGTTCTTC.

This clone occurred once. The chain recombines TRBV25-1 with TRBJ2-4; TRBD1 aligns across 9 bases. From germline, CDR1 is MGHDK and CDR2 SYGVNS. The CDR3 spans 13 residues. The J segment lost 9 bases and the V segment lost 6 bases, leaving 6 bases of the junction unmatched. The CDR3 DNA follows: TGTGCCAGCAGGAGGGACAGGGAGAGCATTCAGTACTTC. It translates to CASRRDRESIQYF.

For the CDR3, the DNA is TGTGCCAGCAGTTACTCGAGGACGGGGTTGGAGACCCAGTACTTC. Residues: CASSYSRTGLETQYF. The rearrangement joins TRBV6-6 to TRBJ2-5; D is perhaps TRBD2 (5 bases). From germline, CDR1 is MNHNY and CDR2 SVGAGI (reference sequence). CDR3 length: 15 residues. V was shortened by 0 bases and J by 5 bases, with 13 bases between the two germline ends.

The rearrangement uses TRBV6-5 and TRBJ1-5, with TRBD1 matching over 7 bases. The CDR3 length is 15 residues. J was trimmed by 7 bases and V by 4 bases; bases with no gene match: 10. The germline V gene has CDR1 MNHEY and CDR2 SVGAGI. The CDR3 loop is CASSSGDRAIQPQHF. CDR3 nucleotide sequence: TGTGCCAGCAGTTCGGGAGACAGGGCGATACAGCCCCAGCATTTT.

The CDR3 DNA is TGTGCCAGCAGCCGGGACACCGGGGAGCTGTTTTTT. Its translation: CASSRDTGELFF. The genes are TRBV6-5 and TRBJ2-2; D gene ambiguous. There are 12 residues in the CDR3. The germline V gene has CDR1 MNHEY and CDR2 SVGAGI. Trimming cost V 6 bases and J 3 bases, with 5 bases left between them.

This chain joins TRBV6-6 and TRBJ2-3; TRBD1 is a possible D gene (5 bases). The CDR3 spans 13 residues. Trimming pared 5 bases from V and 2 bases from J, leaving 8 bases between. Germline V gives CDR1 MNHNY, CDR2 SVGAGI (reference sequence). The CDR3 sequence is CASSGHVTDTQYF. In DNA form, the CDR3 reads TGTGCCAGCAGTGGACATGTCACAGATACGCAGTATTTT.

J is TRBJ1-2 and V is TRBV6-5; 9 bases line up with TRBD1. The CDR3 is 13 amino acids. After removal of 4 bases from V and 7 bases from J, the junction contained 4 bases not matched to a gene. Germline CDR1 and CDR2: MNHEY and SVGAGI. The CDR3 sequence: CASSSPDRGGYTF. CDR3 in DNA: TGTGCCAGCAGTTCCCCGGACAGGGGTGGCTACACCTTC.

The V gene is TRBV6-5, the J gene TRBJ1-1; D gene ambiguous. This CDR3 spans 15 amino acids. Germline V gene sequence: CDR1 MNHEY, CDR2 SVGAGI. V lost 8 bases and J 3 bases, leaving 19 bases between the germline ends. As DNA, the CDR3 is TGTGCCAGCGATCCCCGGGCCGGGGAGTACACTGAAGCTTTCTTT. Amino acid sequence: CASDPRAGEYTEAFF.

This chain uses TRBV6-2 or TRBV6-3 with TRBJ2-4, with D perhaps matching TRBD1 (6 bases). The germline V gene has CDR1 MNHEY and CDR2 SVGEGT. Trimming removed 5 bases from V and 6 bases from J, with 20 bases in between. The CDR3 is 16 amino acids. CDR3 nucleotides: TGTGCCAGCAGTCCAGAAACCGGGACAAGAGGAAACATTCAGTACTTC. This codes for CASSPETGTRGNIQYF.

The chain couples TRBV2 to TRBJ1-3; unclear D gene. CDR3 length: 15 amino acids. V lost 2 bases, J lost 4 bases, and 12 bases lay in between. Germline V CDR1 and CDR2: SNHLY, FYNNEI. The chain's CDR3 is CASSESSGRGNTIYF. CDR3 nucleotides: TGTGCCAGCAGTGAATCGAGTGGCAGGGGAAACACCATATATTTT.